This TCR beta chain was recovered during a study of control samples from healthy donors and cancer patients. The assay was immunoSEQ multiplex PCR, and TCRdb's table has in-frame clones only and misses some. The data show approximately 170,000 clones, with 88% seen just once and roughly 5.3% held by the top ten. This receptor was obtained from a woman aged 30 to 39 in good health. Sequences were obtained from blood.

DNA of the CDR3: TGTGCCAGCAGCGTAGACAGGGGCACAACTAATGAAAAACTGTTTTTT. It translates to CASSVDRGTTNEKLFF. The genes are TRBV9 and TRBJ1-4; 7 positions match TRBD1. The CDR3 contains 16 residues. J lost 0 bases, V lost 0 bases, and 2 bases had no gene match. Germline CDR1 reads SGDLS; CDR2 reads YYNGEE.